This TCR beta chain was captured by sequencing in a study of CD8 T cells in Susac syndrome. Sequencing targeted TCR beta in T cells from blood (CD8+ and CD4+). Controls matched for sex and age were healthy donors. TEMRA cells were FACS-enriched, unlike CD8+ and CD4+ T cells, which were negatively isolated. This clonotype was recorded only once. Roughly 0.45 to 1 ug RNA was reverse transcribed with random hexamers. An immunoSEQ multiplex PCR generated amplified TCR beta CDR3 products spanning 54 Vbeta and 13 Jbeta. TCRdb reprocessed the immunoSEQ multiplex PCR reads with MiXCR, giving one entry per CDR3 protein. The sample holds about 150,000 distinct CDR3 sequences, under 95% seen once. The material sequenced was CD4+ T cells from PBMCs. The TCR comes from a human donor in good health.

CDR3 bases: TGCAGCGTTGCCGGGGGGGGGCGGGAGGTCTATGAGCAGTTCTTC. It translates to CSVAGGGREVYEQFF. The rearrangement links TRBV29-1 to TRBJ2-1; 8 bases match TRBD2. The CDR3 has 15 residues. V gave up 4 bases and J gave up 8 bases; unmatched junction bases: 13. Germline assignment: CDR1 SQVTM and CDR2 ANQGSEA.